A few counts support the clone carrying this TCR beta chain. Regions amplified from RNA transcripts were the TCR beta CDR3 regions. The HTBI primer set was used in a first-round RT-PCR of the TCR CDR3. A single record per CDR3 protein comes from TCRdb applying MiXCR to the multiplex PCR reads. The sample shows a few hundred thousand distinct CDR3 sequences, more than 15% of them seen only once. The CDR3 extends over 14 amino acids. Germline-derived CDR1 and CDR2 are SQVTM and ANQGSEA. Trimming left V 6 bases short and J 3 bases short, with 18 bases between. These data originate in a study of T cells in Graves' hyperthyroidism and ophthalmopathy. Hyperthyroidism was newly diagnosed in patients aged 18 to 65 (duration under 2 months). Fresh 10 ml peripheral blood yielded PBMCs.

Sequencing was performed on blood. This receptor was obtained from a woman between 25 and 40 years old with Graves' hyperthyroidism. The J gene is TRBJ2-7, the V gene TRBV29-1; either TRBD1 or TRBD2 may supply D (7 bases each). Here the CDR3 DNA reads TGCAGCGTGGGGGAGGGGGCGAATAACTACGAGCAGTACTTC. Its protein product is CSVGEGANNYEQYF.